A selection of T cell receptor beta chains follows, all from one sample in a study of blood T cells in healthy people across ages. From the 5' RACE reads, TCRdb called clonotypes with MiXCR, one entry per CDR3 protein. The sample records 700,000 to 950,000 distinct CDR3 sequences, about three fifths being singletons. Source material: blood. The receptors here all came from a man aged 25 to 40 in good health. Both conserved end residues are part of each CDR3. D genes are given only for firm matches.

V gene: TRBV5-1; D gene: -; J gene: TRBJ1-2; CDR3 protein: CASSRDADGYTF
V gene: TRBV24-1; D gene: TRBD1; J gene: -; CDR3 protein: CATSESGQGKYEQYF
V gene: TRBV7-3; D gene: -; J gene: TRBJ2-1; CDR3 protein: CASSLNPPSVSSYNEQFF
V gene: TRBV10-3; D gene: -; J gene: TRBJ1-1; CDR3 protein: CAISEVMGTEAFF
V gene: TRBV11-2; D gene: TRBD2; J gene: TRBJ2-7; CDR3 protein: CASSRIREAGGQYF
V gene: TRBV7-2; D gene: TRBD2; J gene: TRBJ2-2; CDR3 protein: CASRITSGSDTGELFF
V gene: TRBV11-2; D gene: -; J gene: TRBJ1-2; CDR3 protein: CASSLVGASRGRLDYGYTF
V gene: TRBV7-9; D gene: -; J gene: TRBJ2-5; CDR3 protein: CASSPSVGEWQTQYF
V gene: TRBV11-1; D gene: TRBD2; J gene: TRBJ2-7; CDR3 protein: CASSLGLAGTSYEQYF
V gene: TRBV20-1; D gene: -; J gene: TRBJ2-1; CDR3 protein: CSTISRDFSYNEQFF
V gene: TRBV20-1; D gene: TRBD1; J gene: TRBJ1-5; CDR3 protein: CSAVDRADQPQHF
V gene: TRBV4-2; D gene: -; J gene: TRBJ1-5; CDR3 protein: CASSLMGGRQPQHF
V gene: TRBV27; D gene: TRBD2; J gene: TRBJ2-5; CDR3 protein: CASSPIGLAGGKGLETQYF
V gene: TRBV7-2; D gene: -; J gene: TRBJ1-4; CDR3 protein: CASSLSLGPTLEKLFF
V gene: TRBV14; D gene: TRBD2; J gene: TRBJ2-7; CDR3 protein: CARTLRGVGGAEQYF
V gene: TRBV20-1; D gene: TRBD2; J gene: -; CDR3 protein: CSARVSGSDAETQYF
V gene: TRBV20-1; D gene: -; J gene: TRBJ2-1; CDR3 protein: CSARTGDSYNEQFF
V gene: TRBV9; D gene: TRBD1; J gene: TRBJ2-3; CDR3 protein: CASSEPGTEYTDTQYF
V gene: TRBV4-2; D gene: -; J gene: TRBJ1-2; CDR3 protein: CASSPGGRSDYGYTF
V gene: TRBV20-1; D gene: TRBD2; J gene: TRBJ2-5; CDR3 protein: CSAPTSGEGETQYF
V gene: TRBV11-1; D gene: -; J gene: -; CDR3 protein: CASSIGTEQETQYF
V gene: TRBV4-2; D gene: TRBD1; J gene: TRBJ2-3; CDR3 protein: CASSLTPQGEPTDTQYF
V gene: TRBV2; D gene: -; J gene: TRBJ2-1; CDR3 protein: CASRERGSSYNEQFF
V gene: TRBV12-3/TRBV12-4; D gene: -; J gene: TRBJ2-3; CDR3 protein: CASSYTLKGDTQYF
V gene: TRBV18; D gene: -; J gene: TRBJ1-5; CDR3 protein: CASSHREGNQPQHF